This passage covers 10 T cell receptor beta chains from one sample sequenced in a study of Ad26.COV2.S vaccination and SARS-CoV-2 variants. TCRdb's table, derived via immunoSEQ multiplex PCR, lists solely in-frame clones and lacks some. The sample lists hundreds of thousands of clones, roughly nine tenths occurring once. Treatment specified: 15 to 20 received Ad26.COV2.S at low or high dose, single or two shots; about 5 received placebo; per-sample allocation not given. Sample collection was performed on day 63 after the first vaccine or placebo injection. The material sequenced was peripheral blood, taken in a trial of Ad26.COV2.S vaccine versus placebo. Receptor source: a person between 18 and 59 years old who received the Ad26.COV2.S COVID-19 vaccine or a placebo.

The chain uses TRBV19 and TRBJ1-1; TRBD1 might be the D (5 bases). With 4 bases removed from V and 4 bases from J, the gap between germline ends came to 13 bases. Germline CDR1 reads LNHDA; CDR2 reads SQIVND (reference sequence). The CDR3 is 14 residues long. As DNA, the CDR3 is TGTGCCAGTAGTAGACAGAGCCGGGGCACTGAAGCTTTCTTT. It codes for CASSRQSRGTEAFF.

V and J are TRBV9 and TRBJ2-1; the match to TRBD2 covers 9 bases. There are 15 residues in the CDR3. Per the germline V gene, CDR1 is SGDLS and CDR2 is YYNGEE. V lost 4 bases and J lost 5; bases outside the gene matches: 7. In DNA form, the CDR3 reads TGTGCCAGCAGCCCTCGACTAGCGGATAACAATGAGCAGTTCTTC. Its protein is CASSPRLADNNEQFF.

The chain is built from TRBV6-6 and TRBJ1-5; D is undetermined. Germline lookup yields CDR1 MNHNY and CDR2 SVGAGI (reference sequence). The CDR3 sequence is 14 residues long. Trimming stripped 8 bases from V and 6 bases from J, with 17 bases between. DNA for the CDR3: TGTGCCAGCGAAAGGGCAGGAGCAGTTCAGCCCCAGCATTTT. This codes for CASERAGAVQPQHF.

This clone turned up a few times. The chain combines TRBV10-1 with TRBJ2-1, with 9 bases that match TRBD1. The germline V gene has CDR1 WNHNN and CDR2 SYGVQD (reference sequence). This CDR3 region has 14 residues. With V trimmed by 5 bases and J by 9 bases, 8 bases remained unmatched. In DNA form, the CDR3 reads TGCGCCAGCAGTCCCGGGACAGGGTTAACTGAGCAGTTCTTC. Translated: CASSPGTGLTEQFF.

The chain combines TRBV4-1 with TRBJ1-4, with 8 bases fitting TRBD1. CDR1 is MGHRA and CDR2 is YSYEKL in the germline V gene. V shed 4 bases and J 4 bases; nucleotides not matched to a gene: 2. The CDR3 length is 14 residues. The CDR3 sequence: CASSPQGGNEKLFF. The CDR3 DNA follows: TGCGCCAGCAGCCCACAGGGGGGTAATGAAAAACTGTTTTTT.

The chain joins TRBV30 to TRBJ1-2; unclear D gene. The V and J ends lost 2 bases and 1 base respectively, with 8 bases between them. This CDR3 spans 13 amino acids. Germline CDR1 reads GTSNPN; CDR2 reads SVGIG (reference sequence). In DNA form, the CDR3 reads TGTGCCTGGAGTTTGTTGAGTAACTATGGCTACACCTTC. Residues: CAWSLLSNYGYTF. Complete variable domain (other parts from reference TRBV30 and TRBJ1-2): SQTIHQWPATLVQPVGSPLSLECTVEGTSNPNLYWYRQAAGRGLQLLFYSVGIGQISSEVPQNLSASRPQDRQFILSSKKLLLSDSGFYLCAWSLLSNYGYTFGSGTRLTVV.

The chain combines TRBV3-1 (or the pseudogene TRBV3-2) with TRBJ2-4; D is possibly TRBD2 (5 bases). This CDR3 has 14 amino acids. From germline, CDR1 is LGHDT and CDR2 YNNKEL (reference sequence). V was cut by 2 bases and J by 8 bases, with 13 bases left in between. As DNA, the CDR3 is TGTGCCAGCAGCCAAAGTCAATACGGGGACATTCAGTACTTC. It codes for CASSQSQYGDIQYF.

This chain uses TRBV23-1 with TRBJ1-6; D call uncertain. TRBV23-1 carries the ORF label, with uncertain function. This CDR3 has 15 residues. Trimming removed 10 bases at V and 8 bases at J, with 21 bases between. In DNA form, the CDR3 reads TGCGCCACCTCCCCCCCCGGGAAGCAGGATTCACCCCTCCACTTT. Translation: CATSPPGKQDSPLHF.

Written as DNA, the CDR3 is TGTGCCAGCAGTTTATCGACAGGGGGAACCGGGGAGCTGTTTTTT. Protein sequence: CASSLSTGGTGELFF. The chain links TRBV27 to TRBJ2-2, with 9 bases fitting TRBD1. The CDR3 length is 15 residues. Germline loops: CDR1 MNHEY, CDR2 SMNVEV (reference sequence). V lost 0 bases, J lost 5 bases, and 1 base stayed unmatched.

The chain combines TRBV10-2 with TRBJ2-7; possibly TRBD1 for D (6 bases). Per the germline V gene, CDR1 is WSHSY and CDR2 is SAAADI. This CDR3 contains 12 residues. Between the trimmed V and J ends, which lost 5 bases and 3 bases, there was a span of 8 bases. DNA of the CDR3: TGCGCCAGCAGTCTAGGGGGCTACGAGCAGTACTTC. This sequence encodes CASSLGGYEQYF.